This record looks at one T cell receptor beta chain sequence and its context. Its antigen is unknown. Assay: immunoSEQ multiplex PCR; the TCRdb copy retains only in-frame clones and omits some. The table includes 500,000 to 550,000 clones, 90% to 96% detected once. This specimen belongs to a study of shared clonotypes between healthy human individuals. Study-wide points: All-four-donor shared clonotypes had higher generation probabilities than non-shared clonotypes did.

This clonotype was sampled from a woman in her 30s in good health. Source material: naive CD4+ T cells sorted from blood. Subset defined: CD45RA+ positively selected.

The CDR3 sequence is CASSLKRVGRETQYF. In nucleotides, the CDR3 is TGTGCCAGCAGCTTAAAGCGGGTGGGCCGGGAGACCCAGTACTTC. This rearrangement joins TRBV7-9 to TRBJ2-5; tentative D call: TRBD2 (6 bases). Trimming removed 2 bases from V and 5 bases from J, with 15 bases in between. This CDR3 is 15 amino acids long. The V gene's germline CDR1 is SEHNR and CDR2 FQNEAQ (reference sequence). The full variable domain, rest sourced from reference TRBV7-9 and TRBJ2-5, is DTGVSQNPRHKITKRGQNVTFRCDPISEHNRLYWYRQTLGQGPEFLTYFQNEAQLEKSRLLSDRFSAERPKGSFSTLEIQRTEQGDSAMYLCASSLKRVGRETQYFGPGTRLLVL.